These 24 T cell receptor beta chains were all obtained from the same sample, sequenced in a study of human T cells and chemical hapten exposure. TCRdb independently ran MiXCR on the RACE reads; one entry per CDR3 protein. The sample carries 80,000 to 95,000 distinct CDR3 sequences, more than 9.5% recorded once. The time point is: patch test 2, 6 weeks after DPC sensitization. The treatment here: therapeutic diphenylcyclopropenone sensitization with weekly scalp DPC. The specimen was whole blood, collected in connection with sensitization to the hapten diphenylcyclopropenone (DPC). The receptors were gathered from a middle-aged man with alopecia areata. Some clones in this sample may be carry-over from other donors' samples.

This clonotype was counted ten times or more. The J gene is TRBJ2-7, the V gene TRBV28; D tentatively reads TRBD1 or TRBD2 (5 bases each). Trimming stripped 7 bases from V and 2 bases from J, with 9 bases between. CDR1 is MDHEN, CDR2 SYDVKM, per germline. The CDR3 consists of 12 residues. For the CDR3, the DNA is TGTGCCAGCACCCCGGGGCCCTACGAGCAGTACTTC. Its translation: CASTPGPYEQYF.

The chain recombines TRBV5-6 with TRBJ2-4, with D unclear. This CDR3 comprises 14 residues. Germline lookup yields CDR1 SGHDT and CDR2 YYEEEE. The ends were cut back, 4 bases at V and 9 bases at J, with 17 bases in the middle. CDR3 protein: CASSDLGNPSIQYF. DNA of the CDR3: TGTGCCAGCAGCGATTTGGGGAATCCCAGCATTCAGTACTTC. The full variable domain, its missing parts supplied by reference TRBV5-6 and TRBJ2-4, is DAGVTQSPTHLIKTRGQQVTLRCSPKSGHDTVSWYQQALGQGPQFIFQYYEEEERQRGNFPDRFSGHQFPNYSSELNVNALLLGDSALYLCASSDLGNPSIQYFGAGTRLSVL.

This clonotype was seen a handful of times. The V call is TRBV15, the J call TRBJ1-3; the D gene is possibly TRBD1 (5 bases). V dropped 5 bases and J dropped 4 bases, with 12 bases sitting between them. Germline-derived CDR1 and CDR2 are LNHNV and YYDKDF (reference sequence). This CDR3 is built from 14 residues. CDR3 nucleotides: TGTGCCACCAGCTGGTCCAGGGCCGGAAACACCATATATTTT. This gives the protein CATSWSRAGNTIYF.

This clonotype came up a few times. This chain connects TRBV2 to TRBJ2-4; D unclear. The CDR3 length is 15 residues. In germline, CDR1 is SNHLY, CDR2 FYNNEI. V was trimmed by 5 bases and J by 1 base, leaving 12 bases between them. The CDR3 bases are TGTGCCAGCAGTAACGGCAGGACCGCCAAAAACATTCAGTACTTC. This encodes CASSNGRTAKNIQYF.

A few counts support this clonotype. This chain links TRBV11-1 with TRBJ1-1; 8 nucleotides line up with TRBD1. V lost 0 bases to trimming and J lost 11 bases; unmatched junction nucleotides: 5. Germline CDR1 is SGHAT and CDR2 is FQDESV (reference sequence). CDR3 size: 13 residues. The CDR3 DNA follows: TGTGCCAGCAGCTTAGCGGCAGGGGGCGGCGCTTTCTTT. Its translation is CASSLAAGGGAFF.

In its sample, this clonotype was seen a few times. This chain links TRBV29-1 with TRBJ2-2, with D possibly matching TRBD2 (8 bases). The V gene's germline CDR1 is SQVTM and CDR2 ANQGSEA. This CDR3 is built from 14 residues. Trimming cost V 5 bases and J 3 bases, with 13 bases left between them. Here the CDR3 DNA reads TGCAGCGTTTGTAGCGGGACAGACACCGGGGAGCTGTTTTTT. It is translated as CSVCSGTDTGELFF.

The chain uses TRBV6-5 and TRBJ2-3; TRBD2 aligns across 7 bases. Germline trimming cut 10 bases from V and 0 bases from J; bases unmatched to any gene: 4. CDR3 length equals 13 residues. Per germline, CDR1 MNHEY and CDR2 SVGAGI. The CDR3 nucleotides read TGTGCCATCCGGGGGGAGAGCACAGATACGCAGTATTTT. Amino acid sequence: CAIRGESTDTQYF.

Only a few counts were recorded for this clonotype. A much larger clone differs by one base, so this may be a read error. CDR3 nucleotides: TGTGCCAGCAGCAAGGACAGGGACACTGAAGCTTTCTTT. This sequence encodes CASSKDRDTEAFF. J is TRBJ1-1 and V is TRBV7-2; 8 bases fit TRBD1. V trimming: 5 bases; J trimming: 3 bases; junction bases outside the gene matches: 2. There are 13 residues in the CDR3. The germline V gene has CDR1 SGHTA and CDR2 FQGNSA.

The chain is built from TRBV29-1 and TRBJ2-7; D not certain. CDR3 length: 17 residues. The V gene's germline CDR1 is SQVTM and CDR2 ANQGSEA. Trimming took 2 bases from V and 3 from J, leaving 23 bases between them. The CDR3 coding sequence is TGCAGCGTTGAACTCCCCTTGATGGCCGGCAGAGGCTACGAGCAGTACTTC. Translation gives CSVELPLMAGRGYEQYF.

This chain links TRBV20-1 with TRBJ1-2, with D perhaps matching TRBD1 (6 bases). V was clipped by 0 bases and J by 4 bases, with 21 bases between them. The CDR3 runs to 17 residues. Germline V gene data show CDR1 as DFQATT and CDR2 as SNEGSKA (reference sequence). The CDR3 DNA reads TGCAGTGCTAGAGATCAAGGGGGAGGGGGTAGCGGCTATGGCTACACCTTC. It specifies CSARDQGGGGSGYGYTF.

The chain has TRBV12-3 or TRBV12-4 and TRBJ1-6; the D is unclear. V lost 3 bases and J 9 bases, leaving 12 bases between the germline ends. CDR3 length equals 14 residues. The CDR3 region is CASSFLGPSSPLHF. The CDR3 nucleotides are TGTGCCAGCAGTTTTCTAGGGCCCAGTTCACCCCTCCACTTT.

The gene calls are TRBV20-1 and TRBJ2-5, with a tentative D call TRBD1 (5 bases). V was shortened by 1 base and J by 1 base, with 10 bases between the two germline ends. Germline CDR1 is DFQATT and CDR2 is SNEGSKA (reference sequence). This CDR3 comprises 14 residues. In nucleotides, the CDR3 is TGCAGTGCTAGAGGTTCAGGGTTCCAAGAGACCCAGTACTTC. Protein: CSARGSGFQETQYF.

This clonotype has only a few counts. The J gene is TRBJ1-5, the V gene TRBV20-1; tentative D call: TRBD1 (5 bases). The CDR3 sequence is 16 residues long. V dropped 0 bases and J dropped 1 base, with 13 bases sitting between them. Germline V gene sequence: CDR1 DFQATT, CDR2 SNEGSKA (reference sequence). The chain's CDR3 is CSARDPFRESNQPQHF. The CDR3 nucleotides are TGCAGTGCTAGAGACCCCTTCAGGGAGAGCAATCAGCCCCAGCATTTT.

This chain joins TRBV28 and TRBJ2-3; a weak D match, TRBD2 (6 bases). This CDR3 region has 18 residues. V lost 3 bases and J lost 3, with 22 bases in between. CDR1 is MDHEN, CDR2 SYDVKM, per germline. The CDR3 region is CASSLLWLTGERTDTQYF. Written as DNA, the CDR3 is TGTGCCAGCAGTTTGCTTTGGTTGACGGGAGAAAGAACAGATACGCAGTATTTT.

The sample holds many counts of this clonotype. The chain combines TRBV28 with TRBJ2-1; D is unclear. The length of the CDR3 is 11 residues. Germline CDR1 MDHEN, CDR2 SYDVKM. V lost 5 bases, J lost 6 bases, and 5 bases lay in between. The CDR3 region is CASSPSNEQFF. CDR3 nucleotide sequence: TGTGCCAGCAGTCCCAGCAATGAGCAGTTCTTC. Complete variable domain (other parts from reference TRBV28 and TRBJ2-1): DVKVTQSSRYLVKRTGEKVFLECVQDMDHENMFWYRQDPGLGLRLIYFSYDVKMKEKGDIPEGYSVSREKKERFSLILESASTNQTSMYLCASSPSNEQFFGPGTRLTVL.

The chain's CDR3 is CASSQVRNSPLHF. Here the CDR3 DNA reads TGCGCCAGCAGCCAAGTTCGGAATTCACCCCTCCACTTT. The rearrangement joins TRBV4-3 to TRBJ1-6; D is ambiguous. This CDR3 contains 13 residues. Germline CDR1 LGHNA, CDR2 YSLEER. V lost 1 base to trimming and J lost 7 bases, with 5 bases between them.

The chain has TRBV11-1 and TRBJ2-7; 9 bases are a match to TRBD1. CDR3 length: 15 amino acids. J gave up 5 bases and V 5 bases, and 10 bases lay outside the gene matches. CDR1 is SGHAT and CDR2 is FQDESV in the germline V gene (reference sequence). CDR3 in amino acids: CASSVPGTGLNEQYF. Here the CDR3 DNA reads TGTGCCAGCAGCGTCCCGGGGACAGGGTTAAACGAGCAGTACTTC.

This clonotype was seen more than once but under ten times. The V gene is TRBV7-9, the J gene TRBJ2-1; 7 nucleotides agree with TRBD2. J gave up 10 bases and V 5 bases, and 14 bases lay outside the gene matches. The CDR3 runs to 15 residues. From germline, CDR1 is SEHNR and CDR2 FQNEAQ (reference sequence). The DNA for the CDR3 is TGTGCCAGCAGCCTGACTAGCTCCACCGGGAGGGAGCAGTTCTTC. Its protein is CASSLTSSTGREQFF.

The table lists this clonotype with many counts. The genes are TRBV30 and TRBJ1-5; a weak D match, TRBD1 (5 bases). Germline lookup yields CDR1 GTSNPN and CDR2 SVGIG (reference sequence). Trimming removed 0 bases from V and 4 bases from J, with 16 bases in between. The CDR3 contains 16 residues. CDR3 residues: CAWSVRRAAGNQPQHF. CDR3 DNA sequence: TGTGCCTGGAGTGTACGGCGCGCGGCAGGGAATCAGCCCCAGCATTTT.

This clonotype occurred a few times. The V gene is TRBV12-3 or TRBV12-4, the J gene TRBJ2-7, with a weak D call TRBD2 (6 bases). This CDR3 region has 15 residues. Deletions cut 3 bases from V and 1 base from J, with 13 bases between. For the CDR3, the DNA is TGTGCCAGCAGTTTCCTGGATCGGGGGTCCTACGAGCAGTACTTC. Translating it yields CASSFLDRGSYEQYF.

This clonotype was seen more than once but under ten times. V is TRBV5-1 and J is TRBJ2-3, with D perhaps matching TRBD1 (5 bases). CDR3 length: 13 amino acids. Trimming removed 4 bases at V and 6 bases at J, with 12 bases between. From germline, CDR1 is SGHRS and CDR2 YFSETQ. Here the CDR3 DNA reads TGCGCCAGCAGCAACGGAAGGGGTGATACGCAGTATTTT. Translation: CASSNGRGDTQYF. Complete variable domain (other parts from reference TRBV5-1 and TRBJ2-3): KAGVTQTPRYLIKTRGQQVTLSCSPISGHRSVSWYQQTPGQGLQFLFEYFSETQRNKGNFPGRFSGRQFSNSRSEMNVSTLELGDSALYLCASSNGRGDTQYFGPGTRLTVL.

This clonotype was seen only a few times. The rearrangement uses TRBV12-3 or TRBV12-4 and TRBJ1-3; D is ambiguous. With 3 bases removed from V and 6 bases from J, the gap between germline ends came to 6 bases. CDR3 length: 12 residues. In nucleotides, the CDR3 is TGTGCCAGCAGTTTTCTTGCAAACACCATATATTTT. It specifies CASSFLANTIYF.

This clonotype showed up just a few times. The rearrangement links TRBV29-1 to TRBJ2-7, with 9 bases lining up with TRBD2. The V segment lost 0 bases and the J segment 5 bases; nucleotides outside the gene matches: 8. CDR3 length: 15 amino acids. The germline V gene has CDR1 SQVTM and CDR2 ANQGSEA. CDR3 DNA: TGCAGCGTTGAAGATCTGGCTAGCGGGAAGAACGAGCAGTACTTC. Encoded protein: CSVEDLASGKNEQYF.

The chain couples TRBV30 to TRBJ2-7; TRBD2 matches 11 bases. The CDR3 has 16 amino acids. Per germline, CDR1 GTSNPN and CDR2 SVGIG (reference sequence). The V and J ends lost 2 bases and 0 bases, in that order; junction bases with no gene match: 6. DNA of the CDR3: TGTGCCTGGAGTTTCGGGACTAGCGGCTCCTCCTACGAGCAGTACTTC. This gives the protein CAWSFGTSGSSYEQYF.